Presented here are 5 T cell receptor beta chains from one specimen sequenced in a study of cytomegalovirus exposure and HLA in healthy donors. Researchers ran the PCR with 60 Vbeta and 13 Jbeta primers. Here immunoSEQ multiplex PCR was the method, and the copy in TCRdb shows in-frame clones only, minus some. The data contain around 150,000 clones, around four fifths of them singletons. Sequencing was done on a sample of PBMCs. The receptors derive from a man younger than 30 in good health and CMV-seronegative.

The chain is built from TRBV27 and TRBJ2-7; 7 bases align to TRBD2. CDR3 size: 14 residues. J was trimmed by 4 bases and V by 6 bases; bases with no gene match: 9. Germline V lookup: CDR1 MNHEY, CDR2 SMNVEV (reference sequence). CDR3 nucleotides: TGTGCCAGCAGATCGGGCGGGGGACCATACGAGCAGTACTTC. This codes for CASRSGGGPYEQYF.

The chain uses TRBV5-4 and TRBJ2-5; 11 nucleotides agree with TRBD1. This CDR3 comprises 14 residues. The J segment lost 5 bases and the V segment lost 4 bases, leaving 4 bases of the junction unmatched. From germline, CDR1 is SGHNT and CDR2 YYREEE (reference sequence). The CDR3 DNA is TGTGCCAGCAGCGGACAGGGGGCGGGGGAGACCCAGTACTTC. Protein product: CASSGQGAGETQYF.

This chain links TRBV27 with TRBJ2-7; perhaps TRBD1 as D (6 bases). Trimming pared 2 bases from V and 2 bases from J, leaving 19 bases between. Germline CDR1 reads MNHEY; CDR2 reads SMNVEV (reference sequence). CDR3 length: 17 residues. The CDR3 loop reads CASSLPSQQGTTYEQYF. CDR3 bases: TGTGCCAGCAGTTTACCCTCTCAACAGGGTACCACCTACGAGCAGTACTTC.

This clone has only one observation. The gene calls are TRBV5-4 and TRBJ1-1; 7 bases line up with TRBD1. V trimming: 4 bases; J trimming: 1 base; junction bases outside the gene matches: 4. This CDR3 spans 14 amino acids. In germline, CDR1 is SGHNT, CDR2 YYREEE (reference sequence). The CDR3 sequence is CASSMDRRNTEAFF. CDR3 DNA sequence: TGTGCCAGCAGCATGGACAGGAGGAACACTGAAGCTTTCTTT.

This chain links TRBV7-2 with TRBJ2-7; 8 nucleotides match TRBD1. V was pared by 6 bases and J by 4 bases, with 5 bases of the junction left unmatched. Germline CDR1 and CDR2: SGHTA and FQGNSA. CDR3 length: 13 amino acids. In DNA, the CDR3 is TGTGCCAGCAGGTCCACAGGGGGGTACGAGCAGTACTTC. Protein sequence: CASRSTGGYEQYF. The full variable domain, with the rest looked up from reference TRBV7-2 and TRBJ2-7, is GAGVSQSPSNKVTEKGKDVELRCDPISGHTALYWYRQSLGQGLEFLIYFQGNSAPDKSGLPSDRFSAERTGGSVSTLTIQRTQQEDSAVYLCASRSTGGYEQYFGPGTRLTVT.